This T cell receptor (beta chain) was captured by sequencing in a study of glioma-infiltrating T cells (dated by TCRdb to 2016 to 2018). With respect to the entire study: Sequencing of TCR alpha- and beta-chain repertoires was performed on glioma tissue, on non-neoplastic brain tissue, and on matched peripheral blood mononuclear cells. To measure how far tissue and blood T-cell populations diverged, each tissue-infiltrating repertoire was compared against the peripheral blood repertoire of the same patient. The paired cohort was made up of three low-grade glioma patients, several primary glioblastoma patients and three non-glioma patients who contributed non-neoplastic brain tissue. Overall study results and their limits: Tissue and blood shared very few CDR3 sequences, a result attributed to high CDR3 diversity and limited sampling. Small numbers underpinned the group comparisons: about eight glioblastoma patients, three low-grade glioma patients and three non-neoplastic patients. VJ-independent divergence between tissue and blood was lower than expected in non-neoplastic patients but higher than expected in all gliomas, particularly low-grade gliomas.

TCR alpha and beta CDR3 regions were amplified with the iRepertoire nested amplicon-rescue multiplex PCR (arm-PCR) platform from RNA. The input for one-step reverse transcription and amplification was about 85-400 ng of tissue mRNA or PBMC total RNA. Following bead purification, Illumina adapters were added by a secondary multiplex PCR, and libraries between 200 and 400 bp were gel-purified. Internal 6-nucleotide barcodes were carried by the libraries and were used for demultiplexing. Libraries were sequenced on an Illumina MiSeq with 2x220 or 2x250 nucleotide paired-end reads. Turning to the authors' computational methods: Paired reads were merged with FLASH 1.2.11 and aligned to the GRCh37 human genome with BWA-MEM before extracting TRA and TRB reads. V and J assignment used an IMGT-derived reference of cassette sequences and CDR3 motifs that included pseudogenes. Reads were translated in three frames, and productive CDR3s were defined by a C…FGXG motif without stop codons. Unique combinations of V-J cassette pair and CDR3 amino acid sequence were defined as clonotypes. Hamming distance filtering was applied to reads, with thresholds set by the sequence error rate of each sample in mapped regions. Starting from the raw public reads, TCRdb applied fastp trimming at Q25, assembled clones with MiXCR and retained in-frame beta chains. Rows merge per CDR3 protein into single entries with the most common DNA and genes. What appears here as the V and J calls and clone size reflects TCRdb's work, not the paper's. The sample data list 100,000 to 150,000 distinct CDR3 sequences, and about 22% of these were observed just once. The ten largest make up under 35% of the sample.

The sample holds a few counts of this clonotype. Its antigen remains unidentified. Per-nucleotide qualities are absent, and no much larger clonotype sits a single base away. The CDR3, from cysteine to phenylalanine, totals 12 residues. Just the 36-base CDR3 DNA is kept, in frame starting at base 1. V loses 3 bases, J loses 5 bases, and the germline ends lie 8 bases apart. Sequences SGHNT (CDR1) and YYREEE (CDR2) are obtained from the germline V gene (reference sequence). Recombination connected TRBV5-4 to TRBJ2-5; no confident D gene assignment can be made. The TCR originated in a human donor with low-grade glioma or glioblastoma, undergoing nonglioma brain surgery, or in good health (not recorded which). The sample consisted of glioma tissue, nonneoplastic brain tissue, or PBMCs (not recorded which). This receptor carries the CDR3 CASSSPVETQYF. The bases are TGTGCCAGCAGCTCCCCCGTCGAGACCCAGTACTTC.